These 22 T cell receptor beta chains came from one sample sequenced in a study. MiXCR, applied by TCRdb to the 5' RACE reads, yields one record per CDR3 protein. The table records fewer than 60,000 distinct CDR3 sequences, 28% of them present only once. Sequencing was carried out using naive CD4+ T cells sorted from blood. Subset: naive CD4+ T cells, CD4+CD45RA+CD25-. These TCRs come from a female donor with breast cancer.

V and J are TRBV6-1 and TRBJ1-5; TRBD1 agrees at 10 bases. There are 15 residues in the CDR3. CDR1 is MNHNS and CDR2 is SASEGT in the germline V gene. V dropped 3 bases and J dropped 4; count of bases not matched to a gene: 3. CDR3 in DNA: TGTGCCAGCAGTGAGTGGGGACAGGGGAATCAGCCCCAGCATTTT. It encodes CASSEWGQGNQPQHF.

This clonotype was seen only a few times. The chain couples TRBV13 to TRBJ2-1; D tentatively fits TRBD1 or TRBD2 (6 bases each). CDR3 length: 19 residues. Trimming shortened V by 6 bases and J by 7 bases, and 31 bases separated the two germline ends. CDR1 is PRHDT, CDR2 FYEKMQ, per germline (reference sequence). In nucleotides, the CDR3 is TGTGCCAGCAGGGGGGCCCACCAGGGTAGCGGAACATATTCGAATGAGCAGTTCTTC. This sequence encodes CASRGAHQGSGTYSNEQFF.

This chain connects TRBV29-1 to TRBJ2-1; perhaps D is TRBD1 or TRBD2 (5 bases each). Germline CDR1 is SQVTM and CDR2 is ANQGSEA. V was cut by 2 bases and J by 5 bases, with 16 bases left in between. The CDR3 is made up of 15 amino acids. CDR3 region: CSVEWGAGQNNEQFF. For the CDR3, the DNA is TGCAGCGTTGAATGGGGCGCGGGCCAAAACAATGAGCAGTTCTTC.

This clonotype was seen more than once but under ten times. This chain uses TRBV9 with TRBJ2-1; 7 nucleotides align to TRBD2. The CDR3 is 14 amino acids. Germline-derived CDR1 and CDR2 are SGDLS and YYNGEE. Trimming cost V 3 bases and J 7 bases; bases outside gene matches: 7. CDR3 coding DNA: TGTGCCAGCAGCGGGGGGGGACTCACAAATGAGCAGTTCTTC. Protein product: CASSGGGLTNEQFF.

This clonotype appeared once. This rearrangement joins TRBV9 to TRBJ1-5; weak D call: TRBD1 (5 bases). The CDR3 loop spans 15 amino acids. Trimming took off 7 bases at V and 3 bases at J, with 17 bases between the two ends. From germline, CDR1 is SGDLS and CDR2 YYNGEE. The DNA of the CDR3 is TGTGCCAGCGGCCCACTCGGGACTATCAATCAGCCCCAGCATTTT. Translated, it gives CASGPLGTINQPQHF. The full variable domain, with the rest looked up from reference TRBV9 and TRBJ1-5, is DSGVTQTPKHLITATGQRVTLRCSPRSGDLSVYWYQQSLDQGLQFLIQYYNGEERAKGNILERFSAQQFPDLHSELNLSSLELGDSALYFCASGPLGTINQPQHFGDGTRLSIL.

This clonotype was recorded a few times. The chain links TRBV12-3 or TRBV12-4 to TRBJ1-2, with 7 bases identical to TRBD1. This CDR3 contains 15 residues. V dropped 5 bases and J dropped 4; count of bases not matched to a gene: 10. The CDR3 spells CASSLRTGRGYGYTF. Here the CDR3 DNA reads TGTGCCAGCAGTCTTAGGACAGGTCGCGGCTATGGCTACACCTTC.

This clonotype was observed a handful of times. The chain combines TRBV4-1 with TRBJ2-1; 7 nucleotides agree with TRBD2. The V gene's germline CDR1 is MGHRA and CDR2 YSYEKL. With V trimmed by 0 bases and J by 8 bases, 16 bases remained unmatched. The CDR3 runs to 18 residues. CDR3 residues: CASSQEKALARGEDEQFF. CDR3 DNA sequence: TGCGCCAGCAGCCAAGAGAAGGCACTAGCGAGGGGTGAAGATGAGCAGTTCTTC.

This chain connects TRBV29-1 to TRBJ2-6; D possibly uses TRBD1 or TRBD2 (5 bases each). The germline V gene encodes CDR1 SQVTM and CDR2 ANQGSEA. The CDR3 has 16 amino acids. The V end was cut by 5 bases, the J end by 1 base, with 15 bases between. The CDR3 sequence: CSVTEGLRSGANVLTF. CDR3 nucleotide sequence: TGCAGCGTTACCGAGGGGCTCCGGTCTGGGGCCAACGTCCTGACTTTC.

This clonotype has just a few counts. This rearrangement joins TRBV12-3 or TRBV12-4 to TRBJ2-7; D is unresolved. The CDR3 length is 16 residues. The V and J ends lost 6 bases and 3 bases respectively, with 21 bases between them. The DNA for the CDR3 is TGTGCCAGCAGCCAAAGAGGCGGACGGAGCCACTACGAGCAGTACTTC. Encoded protein: CASSQRGGRSHYEQYF.

This clonotype has at least ten counts. This chain links TRBV20-1 with TRBJ2-7, with a weak D call TRBD1 (5 bases). CDR1 and CDR2 from the germline V gene are DFQATT and SNEGSKA (reference sequence). V was cut by 3 bases and J by 7 bases, with 13 bases left in between. CDR3 length equals 12 residues. CDR3 DNA: TGCAGTGCTAGTCAGGGCTTGAGGGAGCAGTACTTC. Protein product: CSASQGLREQYF.

The sample holds a few counts of this clonotype. The chain carries TRBV7-2 and TRBJ2-1; D not resolved. The V gene lost 6 bases and the J gene lost 3 bases, with 12 bases spanning the gap. The CDR3 is made up of 14 amino acids. Per germline, CDR1 SGHTA and CDR2 FQGNSA. CDR3 protein: CASRGQASYNEQFF. The CDR3 DNA is TGTGCCAGCAGAGGGCAGGCCAGCTACAATGAGCAGTTCTTC.

The rearrangement joins TRBV19 to TRBJ2-1; tentative D call: TRBD1 (6 bases). The V and J ends lost 5 bases and 0 bases respectively, with 11 bases between them. The CDR3 length is 15 residues. The germline V gene has CDR1 LNHDA and CDR2 SQIVND (reference sequence). The CDR3 reads CASSSDRSSYNEQFF. The CDR3 bases are TGTGCCAGTAGTTCCGACAGGAGCTCCTACAATGAGCAGTTCTTC.

This clonotype showed up many times. The chain has TRBV20-1 and TRBJ1-6; TRBD1 matches 9 bases. The germline CDR1 and CDR2 sequences are DFQATT and SNEGSKA (reference sequence). J lost 8 bases, V lost 6 bases, and 5 bases had no gene match. The CDR3 contains 13 residues. DNA for the CDR3: TGCAGTGCGGGACAGGGAACTCATTCACCCCTCCACTTT. It yields the protein CSAGQGTHSPLHF.

This clonotype was picked up many times. The chain has TRBV7-3 and TRBJ2-5; possible D gene TRBD1, 6 bases. From germline, CDR1 is SGHTA and CDR2 FQGTGA. V lost 8 bases and J lost 2, with 12 bases in between. This CDR3 spans 13 amino acids. The chain's CDR3 is CASAQGNQETQYF. The CDR3 coding sequence is TGTGCCAGCGCCCAGGGGAATCAAGAGACCCAGTACTTC.

There are a few counts of this clonotype. The CDR3 nucleotides read TGTGCCAGCTCACCCTCTGGGTATAGCAATCAGCCCCAGCATTTT. This codes for CASSPSGYSNQPQHF. The chain employs TRBV6-1 and TRBJ1-5; D ambiguous. CDR1 MNHNS and CDR2 SASEGT come from the germline V gene. Trimming took off 8 bases at V and 0 bases at J, with 14 bases between the two ends. CDR3 length: 15 amino acids.

The rearrangement uses TRBV12-3 or TRBV12-4 and TRBJ2-7, with D possibly being TRBD1 or TRBD2 (6 bases each). The CDR3 length is 13 residues. With 5 bases removed from V and 9 bases from J, the gap between germline ends came to 17 bases. The CDR3 reads CASSQTGGGWQYF. The DNA of the CDR3 is TGTGCCAGCAGTCAGACCGGGGGCGGTTGGCAGTACTTC.

This clonotype has more than one count but fewer than ten. The chain combines TRBV20-1 with TRBJ2-3; 9 nucleotides align to TRBD2. The length of the CDR3 is 15 residues. V lost 4 bases and J lost 3; bases outside the gene matches: 8. The V gene's germline CDR1 is DFQATT and CDR2 SNEGSKA (reference sequence). DNA for the CDR3: TGCAGTGCTACAATAGCGGGAGAGGGTACAGATACGCAGTATTTT. Translating it yields CSATIAGEGTDTQYF.

Comments on this clonotype: A read error is possible here, since a much larger clone lies one base away. This chain uses TRBV5-1 with TRBJ2-5; TRBD1 matches at 10 bases. The CDR3 extends over 15 amino acids. Germline CDR1 is SGHRS and CDR2 is YFSETQ. The V and J ends lost 0 bases and 3 bases, in that order; junction bases with no gene match: 2. The DNA for the CDR3 is TGCGCCAGCAGCTTGGGCGGGACAGGGGAAGAGACCCAGTACTTC. This sequence encodes CASSLGGTGEETQYF. The full variable domain, rest sourced from reference TRBV5-1 and TRBJ2-5, is KAGVTQTPRYLIKTRGQQVTLSCSPISGHRSVSWYQQTPGQGLQFLFEYFSETQRNKGNFPGRFSGRQFSNSRSEMNVSTLELGDSALYLCASSLGGTGEETQYFGPGTRLLVL.

This chain uses TRBV6-2 or TRBV6-3 with TRBJ2-7; D not resolved. The germline CDR1 and CDR2 sequences are MNHEY and SVGEGT. V was cut by 5 bases and J by 4 bases, with 12 bases left in between. The CDR3 has 13 residues. Written as DNA, the CDR3 is TGTGCCAGCAGTAACCACCTAGATTACGAGCAGTACTTC. It translates to CASSNHLDYEQYF.

This clonotype was detected only a few times. This chain connects TRBV5-1 to TRBJ2-3; D not resolved. Germline V gene sequence: CDR1 SGHRS, CDR2 YFSETQ. Trimming shortened V by 0 bases and J by 1 base, and 9 bases separated the two germline ends. This CDR3 has 15 residues. The DNA of the CDR3 is TGCGCCAGCAGCTTGGATGGAGATCGCACAGATACGCAGTATTTT. Encoded protein: CASSLDGDRTDTQYF.

The V call is TRBV12-3 or TRBV12-4, the J call TRBJ1-1, with D perhaps TRBD1 (6 bases). The germline V and J ends were trimmed by 6 bases and 1 base, with 12 bases remaining between them. This CDR3 is built from 14 residues. CDR3 sequence (DNA): TGTGCCAGCAGCTCCGGGACACCGAACACTGAAGCTTTCTTT. Translated: CASSSGTPNTEAFF.

This chain uses TRBV7-9 with TRBJ2-7; 8 positions match TRBD1. This CDR3 region has 15 residues. The V and J ends lost 5 bases and 3 bases, in that order; junction bases with no gene match: 9. The V gene's germline CDR1 is SEHNR and CDR2 FQNEAQ (reference sequence). The CDR3 DNA is TGTGCCAGCAGCCCCCGGGACAGGTGGGGCTACGAGCAGTACTTC. Translation: CASSPRDRWGYEQYF.